The following is a TCR beta chain sequence with its context. The data are from a study of blood T cell repertoires in COVID-19. Study-level background: Researchers got acute and convalescent COVID-19 samples from the United States, Italy and Spain. PBMCs, B-cell-depleted T cells, or T cells provided the cDNA or gDNA that made up the material.

This CDR3 comprises 14 residues. V was clipped by 3 bases and J by 3 bases, with 12 bases between them. The germline gives CDR1 KGHSH, CDR2 LQKENI. TCRdb keeps only in-frame clones here, not all; method: immunoSEQ multiplex PCR. The profile shows 30,000 to 45,000 clones, 80% to 90% of them singletons. The TCR sequence derives from a man between 60 and 70 years old in a cohort sampled during active COVID-19. The chain couples TRBV18 to TRBJ2-7, with D tentatively TRBD1 (6 bases). The sample taken for sequencing was peripheral blood. The CDR3 sequence: CASSPRNRDYEQYF. CDR3 sequence (DNA): TGTGCCAGCTCACCGAGGAACAGGGACTACGAGCAGTACTTC.